The 8 T cell receptor beta chains presented below share a single source sample, sequenced in a study of Ad26.COV2.S vaccination and SARS-CoV-2 variants. The sample's treatment: around 19 received Ad26.COV2.S at low or high dose, single or two shots; about 5 received placebo; per-sample allocation not given. The samples were gathered on day 63 after the first injection of vaccine or placebo. Profiled with immunoSEQ multiplex PCR; TCRdb holds only in-frame clones, not every one. The sample shows around 300,000 clones, around nine tenths of them seen only once. The sequencing used peripheral blood, collected in a trial of Ad26.COV2.S vaccine versus placebo. The source of these receptors is a person aged 18-60 years who received the Ad26.COV2.S COVID-19 vaccine or a placebo.

This clone occurred once. This chain joins TRBV5-1 and TRBJ2-5; TRBD2 matches 9 bases. The V and J ends lost 4 bases and 3 bases, in that order; junction bases with no gene match: 1. This CDR3 region has 13 residues. Germline V gene sequence: CDR1 SGHRS, CDR2 YFSETQ. CDR3 sequence reads: CASSRTSEETQYF. In nucleotides, the CDR3 is TGCGCCAGCAGCCGGACTAGCGAAGAGACCCAGTACTTC.

The chain is built from TRBV5-4 and TRBJ1-2; the D is unclear. The V gene's germline CDR1 is SGHNT and CDR2 YYREEE (reference sequence). V lost 4 bases to trimming and J lost 3 bases, with 10 bases between them. This CDR3 spans 13 amino acids. CDR3: CASSPGWDYGYTF. For the CDR3, the DNA is TGTGCCAGCAGCCCGGGTTGGGACTATGGCTACACCTTC.

This clone has a count of ten or more. The chain employs TRBV9 and TRBJ2-7; 10 bases line up with TRBD1. J gave up 3 bases and V 3 bases, and 9 bases lay outside the gene matches. The CDR3 is 16 amino acids. Germline V gives CDR1 SGDLS, CDR2 YYNGEE. CDR3 residues: CASSASSGTGDYEQYF. CDR3 nucleotide sequence: TGTGCCAGCAGCGCGAGCTCCGGGACAGGGGACTACGAGCAGTACTTC.

The CDR3 nucleotides read TGTGCCAGCAGTTTGAGCAGGTTCACAGCCGAAGCTTTCTTT. The encoded protein is CASSLSRFTAEAFF. The genes are TRBV27 and TRBJ1-1; D is ambiguous. This CDR3 is built from 14 residues. Germline V CDR1 and CDR2: MNHEY, SMNVEV (reference sequence). Trimming removed 3 bases from V and 8 bases from J, with 16 bases in between.

V and J are TRBV11-2 and TRBJ2-7; D call uncertain. CDR1 and CDR2 (germline): SGHAT, FQNNGV. The V and J ends lost 1 base and 4 bases respectively, with 11 bases between them. The CDR3 has 14 amino acids. The CDR3 loop reads CASSLVGSGYEQYF. The DNA of the CDR3 is TGTGCCAGCAGCTTAGTTGGTTCGGGTTACGAGCAGTACTTC.

The genes are TRBV19 and TRBJ1-1; D call uncertain. Trimming removed 4 bases from V and 7 bases from J, with 10 bases in between. This CDR3 has 12 residues. CDR1 and CDR2 from the germline V gene are LNHDA and SQIVND (reference sequence). CDR3 region: CASSTGGGEAFF. CDR3 nucleotides: TGTGCCAGTAGTACGGGAGGAGGTGAAGCTTTCTTT.

The chain combines TRBV6-2 or TRBV6-3 with TRBJ2-3; 7 positions match TRBD1. CDR3 length: 16 residues. The germline V gene has CDR1 MNHEY and CDR2 SVGEGT. V dropped 2 bases and J dropped 1; count of bases not matched to a gene: 6. The CDR3: CASSYGQGVGTDTQYF. CDR3 DNA: TGTGCCAGCAGTTACGGGCAGGGGGTGGGCACAGATACGCAGTATTTT.

This clone was observed once. The rearrangement joins TRBV5-1 to TRBJ2-7; maybe TRBD2 (6 bases). CDR1 SGHRS and CDR2 YFSETQ come from the germline V gene. This CDR3 has 15 residues. V lost 1 base to trimming and J lost 0 bases, with 11 bases between them. The CDR3 DNA follows: TGCGCCAGCAGCTTGACGACTAGTAGCTCCTACGAGCAGTACTTC. Translated, it gives CASSLTTSSSYEQYF.